This TCR beta chain stems from a study of CD8 T cells in cerebrospinal fluid in Alzheimer's disease (dated by TCRdb to the early 2020s). The study in broad terms: The study assessed CSF T cell clonal expansion with two single-cell approaches: plate-based nested PCR sequencing and droplet-based sequencing. Whether clonally expanded T cells were present in cerebrospinal fluid from healthy elderly individuals and from patients with neurodegenerative disease was tested. The droplet-based CSF comparison of patients and controls included about nine healthy controls (roughly 11,000 cells) and about nine patients with MCI or Alzheimer's disease (10,391 cells). CSF gene-expression analysis, which included Parkinson's disease patients, covered under 30 samples in total. The full study reports these points: When the data were pooled, 4 of 6 Alzheimer's patients but only 1 of 10 healthy subjects had a highly expanded clone, defined as one making up at least 3% of TCRs. The EBV-specific clones were neither the most highly expanded clones nor enriched among patients. The authors cautioned that detecting EBV-specific TCRs in CSF does not establish a causal link between EBV and Alzheimer's disease. The overall clonality comparison included only samples with detectable clones (about 11 healthy, 5 MCI, 5 AD, 6 PD). The largest CSF clone made up a higher percentage of TCRs in patients with MCI or Alzheimer's disease than in controls.

Library method: 10x single-cell sequencing. 10X Genomics single-cell V(D)J and 5' gene-expression libraries were used to profile CSF cells. An Illumina NextSeq550 was used to sequence CSF single-cell TCR libraries. The paper's data handling went like this. V(D)J reads were aligned to the vdj-GRCh38 alts ensemble 2.0.0 reference and were analysed with the Cell Ranger vdj pipeline. Clonotypes were defined as cell barcodes sharing the same set of productive CDR3 nucleotide sequences. Clonotype information was added to Seurat v3.0 gene-expression metadata to link clonality with transcriptional profiles. Any CSF cell with more than 1,800 genes, more than 7,500 UMIs or more than 10% mitochondrial reads was excluded. CDR3-beta sequences were compared against VDJdb to identify TCRs with known antigen specificity. Only TCRs with complete alpha and beta chains were included in the network analysis of clone sharing, which used the R package qgraph. TCRdb reprocessed the reads and assigns one entry to each CDR3 protein sequence, leaving out DNA. The V and J calls come from TCRdb's annotation, not from the publication. The sample's own table lists over a thousand distinct CDR3 sequences. The ten largest make up approximately 5.5% of the sample.

Based on frequency, this clonotype is considered large (0.1 to 1%); no count was recorded. Its antigen has not been determined. Measured from the cysteine to the phenylalanine, the CDR3 is 14 residues long. Only the protein is on record. Reading the germline V gene gives CDR1 MDHEN and CDR2 SYDVKM. None of the participants had acute infectious disease, and every participant was in good physical condition. Biomarkers including neurofilament, amyloid-beta and tau were used to confirm neurodegeneration in the patients. For droplet-based sequencing, live CSF cells were sorted using a live/dead marker. To pellet immune cells, CSF obtained by lumbar puncture was centrifuged at 300g. CSF samples were checked for red blood cells, and any sample contaminated with blood was excluded. CSF cells were cryopreserved in freezing medium, frozen overnight at -80 °C, and then stored in liquid nitrogen. Before analysis, CSF samples were stored for less than six months.

This receptor was obtained from a human donor with Alzheimer's disease. The specimen was cerebrospinal fluid. The sequence joins TRBV28 to TRBJ2-7; as DNA is missing, the TRBD1 call by TCRdb cannot be tested. The CDR3 corresponds to CASRPDRGGDEQYF.